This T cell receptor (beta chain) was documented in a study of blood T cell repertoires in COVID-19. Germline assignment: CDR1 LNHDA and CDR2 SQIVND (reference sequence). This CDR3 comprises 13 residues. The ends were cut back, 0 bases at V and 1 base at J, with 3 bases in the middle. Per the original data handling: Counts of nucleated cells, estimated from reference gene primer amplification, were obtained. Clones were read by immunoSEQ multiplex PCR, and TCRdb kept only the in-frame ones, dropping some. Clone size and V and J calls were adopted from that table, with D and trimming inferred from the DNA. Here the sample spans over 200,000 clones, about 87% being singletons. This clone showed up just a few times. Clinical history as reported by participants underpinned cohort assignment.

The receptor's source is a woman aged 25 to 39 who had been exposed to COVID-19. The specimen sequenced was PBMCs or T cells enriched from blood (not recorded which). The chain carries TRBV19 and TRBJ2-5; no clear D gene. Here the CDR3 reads CASSIEAQETQYF. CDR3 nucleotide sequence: TGTGCCAGTAGTATAGAGGCCCAAGAGACCCAGTACTTC.